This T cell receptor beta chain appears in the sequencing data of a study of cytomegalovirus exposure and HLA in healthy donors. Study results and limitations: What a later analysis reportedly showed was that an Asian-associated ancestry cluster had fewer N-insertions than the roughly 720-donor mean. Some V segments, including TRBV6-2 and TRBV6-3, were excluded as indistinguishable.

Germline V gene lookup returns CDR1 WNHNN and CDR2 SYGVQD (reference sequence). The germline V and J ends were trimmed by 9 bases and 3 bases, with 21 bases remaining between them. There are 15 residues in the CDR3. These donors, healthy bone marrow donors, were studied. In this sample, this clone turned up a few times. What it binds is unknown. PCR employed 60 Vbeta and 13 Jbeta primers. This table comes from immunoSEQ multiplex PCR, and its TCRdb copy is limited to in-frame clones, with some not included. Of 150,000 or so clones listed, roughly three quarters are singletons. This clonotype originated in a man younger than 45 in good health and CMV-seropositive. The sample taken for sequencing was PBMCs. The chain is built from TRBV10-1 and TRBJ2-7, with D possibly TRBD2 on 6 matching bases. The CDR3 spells CASFPNSGGFYEQYF. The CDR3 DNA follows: TGCGCCAGTTTCCCTAATAGCGGAGGATTCTACGAGCAGTACTTC.